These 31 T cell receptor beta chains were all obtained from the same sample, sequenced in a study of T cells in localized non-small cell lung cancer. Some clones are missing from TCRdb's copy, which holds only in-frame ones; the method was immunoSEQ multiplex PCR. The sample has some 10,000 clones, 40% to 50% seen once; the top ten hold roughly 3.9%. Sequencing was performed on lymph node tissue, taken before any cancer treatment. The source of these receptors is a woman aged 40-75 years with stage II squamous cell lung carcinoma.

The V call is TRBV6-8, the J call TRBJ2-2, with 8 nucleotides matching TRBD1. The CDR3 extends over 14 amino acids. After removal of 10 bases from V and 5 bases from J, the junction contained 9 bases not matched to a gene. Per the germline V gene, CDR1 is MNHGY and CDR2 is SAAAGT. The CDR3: CAIKTGGRTGELFF. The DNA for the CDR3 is TGTGCCATCAAAACAGGGGGTCGGACCGGGGAGCTGTTTTTT.

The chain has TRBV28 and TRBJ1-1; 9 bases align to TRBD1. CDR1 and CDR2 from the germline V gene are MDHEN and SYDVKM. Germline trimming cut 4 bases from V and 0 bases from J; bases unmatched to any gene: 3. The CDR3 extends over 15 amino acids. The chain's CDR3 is CASSSYRGLNTEAFF. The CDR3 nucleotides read TGTGCCAGCAGTTCATACAGGGGGCTGAACACTGAAGCTTTCTTT. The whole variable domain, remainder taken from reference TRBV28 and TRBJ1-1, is DVKVTQSSRYLVKRTGEKVFLECVQDMDHENMFWYRQDPGLGLRLIYFSYDVKMKEKGDIPEGYSVSREKKERFSLILESASTNQTSMYLCASSSYRGLNTEAFFGQGTRLTVV.

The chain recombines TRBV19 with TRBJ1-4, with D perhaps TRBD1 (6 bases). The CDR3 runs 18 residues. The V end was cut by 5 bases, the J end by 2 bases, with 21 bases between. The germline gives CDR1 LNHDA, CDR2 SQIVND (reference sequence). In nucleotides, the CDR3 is TGTGCCAGTAGTGTCTACAGGGTTCAACCTTATACTAATGAAAAACTGTTTTTT. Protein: CASSVYRVQPYTNEKLFF. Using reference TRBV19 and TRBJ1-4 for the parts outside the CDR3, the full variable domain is DGGITQSPKYLFRKEGQNVTLSCEQNLNHDAMYWYRQDPGQGLRLIYYSQIVNDFQKGDIAEGYSVSREKKESFPLTVTSAQKNPTAFYLCASSVYRVQPYTNEKLFFGSGTQLSVL.

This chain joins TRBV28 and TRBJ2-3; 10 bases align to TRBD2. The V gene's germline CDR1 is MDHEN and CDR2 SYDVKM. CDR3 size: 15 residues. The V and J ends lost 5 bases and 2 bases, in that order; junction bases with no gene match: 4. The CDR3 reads CASSPLAGPTDTQYF. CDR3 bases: TGTGCCAGCAGTCCACTAGCGGGGCCCACAGATACGCAGTATTTT.

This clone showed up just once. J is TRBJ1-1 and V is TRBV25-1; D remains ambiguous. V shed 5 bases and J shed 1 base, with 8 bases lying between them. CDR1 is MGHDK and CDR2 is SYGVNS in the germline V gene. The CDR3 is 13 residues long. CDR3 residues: CASSRSRNTEAFF. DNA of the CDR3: TGTGCCAGCAGTCGGAGTAGGAACACTGAAGCTTTCTTT.

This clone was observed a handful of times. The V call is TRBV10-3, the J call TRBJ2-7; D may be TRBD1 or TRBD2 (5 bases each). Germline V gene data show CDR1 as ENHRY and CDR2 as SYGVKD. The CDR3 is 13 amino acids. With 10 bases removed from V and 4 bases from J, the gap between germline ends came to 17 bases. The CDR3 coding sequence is TGTGCCACGTCCGAGGGACCCCCTTACGAGCAGTACTTC. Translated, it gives CATSEGPPYEQYF.

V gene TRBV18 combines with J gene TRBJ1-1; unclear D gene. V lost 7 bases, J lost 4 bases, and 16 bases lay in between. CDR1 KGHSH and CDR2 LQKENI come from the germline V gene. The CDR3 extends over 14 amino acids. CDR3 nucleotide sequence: TGTGCCAGCTTCCCCTCCGGCCGCGTCACTGAAGCTTTCTTT. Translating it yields CASFPSGRVTEAFF.

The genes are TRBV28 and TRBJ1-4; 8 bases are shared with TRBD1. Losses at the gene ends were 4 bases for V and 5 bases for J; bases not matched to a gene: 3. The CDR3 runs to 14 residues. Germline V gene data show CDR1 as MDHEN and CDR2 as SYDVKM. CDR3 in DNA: TGTGCCAGCAGTTGGACAGGGAGGAATGAAAAACTGTTTTTT. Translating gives CASSWTGRNEKLFF.

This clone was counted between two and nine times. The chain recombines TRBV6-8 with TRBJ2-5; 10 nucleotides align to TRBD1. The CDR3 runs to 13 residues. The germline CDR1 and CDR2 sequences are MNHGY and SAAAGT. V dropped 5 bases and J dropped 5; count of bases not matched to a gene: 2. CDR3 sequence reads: CASSTGQGETQYF. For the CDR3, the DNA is TGTGCCAGCAGTACGGGACAGGGGGAGACCCAGTACTTC.

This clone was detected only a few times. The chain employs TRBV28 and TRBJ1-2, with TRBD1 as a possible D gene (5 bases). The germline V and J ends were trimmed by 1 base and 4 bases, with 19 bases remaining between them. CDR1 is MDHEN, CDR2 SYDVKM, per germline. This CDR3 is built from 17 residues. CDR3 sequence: CASSLFLPQDLGYGYTF. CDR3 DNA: TGTGCCAGCAGTTTATTCCTACCACAGGACCTTGGCTATGGCTACACCTTC.

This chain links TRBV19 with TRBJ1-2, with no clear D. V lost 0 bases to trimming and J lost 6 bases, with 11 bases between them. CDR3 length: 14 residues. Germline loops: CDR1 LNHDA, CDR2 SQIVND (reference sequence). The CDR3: CASSIEEGYHGYTF. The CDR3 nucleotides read TGTGCCAGTAGTATAGAAGAAGGGTATCATGGCTACACCTTC.

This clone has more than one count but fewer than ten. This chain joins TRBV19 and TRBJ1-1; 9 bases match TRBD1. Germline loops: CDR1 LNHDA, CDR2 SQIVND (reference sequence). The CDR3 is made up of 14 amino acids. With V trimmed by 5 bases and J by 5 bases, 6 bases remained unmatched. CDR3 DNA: TGTGCCAGTAGTGACAGGGGGACGGGAACTGAAGCTTTCTTT. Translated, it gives CASSDRGTGTEAFF.

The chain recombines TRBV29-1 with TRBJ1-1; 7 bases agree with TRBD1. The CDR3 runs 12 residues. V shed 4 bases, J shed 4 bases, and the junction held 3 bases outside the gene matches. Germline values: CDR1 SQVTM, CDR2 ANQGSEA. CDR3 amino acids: CSVGDSFTEAFF. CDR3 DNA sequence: TGCAGCGTTGGGGACAGTTTCACTGAAGCTTTCTTT. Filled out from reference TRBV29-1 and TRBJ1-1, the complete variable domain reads SAVISQKPSRDICQRGTSLTIQCQVDSQVTMMFWYRQQPGQSLTLIATANQGSEATYESGFVIDKFPISRPNLTFSTLTVSNMSPEDSSIYLCSVGDSFTEAFFGQGTRLTVV.

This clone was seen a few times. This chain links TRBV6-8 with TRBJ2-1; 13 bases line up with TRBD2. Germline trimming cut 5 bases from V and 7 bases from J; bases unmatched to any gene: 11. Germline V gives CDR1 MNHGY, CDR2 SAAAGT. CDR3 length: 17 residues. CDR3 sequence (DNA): TGTGCCAGCAGTAAAAGACTAGCGGGAGGTTCTATGAATGAGCAGTTCTTC. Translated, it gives CASSKRLAGGSMNEQFF.

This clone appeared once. CDR3: CASGLGPSSYNEQFF. In nucleotides, the CDR3 is TGTGCTAGTGGTTTGGGACCCAGCTCCTACAATGAGCAGTTCTTC. V usage is TRBV12-5 and J usage is TRBJ2-1; D remains unclear. This CDR3 has 15 amino acids. Between the trimmed V and J ends, which lost 1 base and 0 bases, there was a span of 7 bases. Germline V lookup: CDR1 LGHNT, CDR2 FRNRAP.

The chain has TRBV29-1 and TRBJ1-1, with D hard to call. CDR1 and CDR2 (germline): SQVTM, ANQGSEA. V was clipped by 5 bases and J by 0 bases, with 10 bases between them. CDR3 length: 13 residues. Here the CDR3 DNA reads TGCAGCGTTCAAGGGCAAATGAACACTGAAGCTTTCTTT. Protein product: CSVQGQMNTEAFF.

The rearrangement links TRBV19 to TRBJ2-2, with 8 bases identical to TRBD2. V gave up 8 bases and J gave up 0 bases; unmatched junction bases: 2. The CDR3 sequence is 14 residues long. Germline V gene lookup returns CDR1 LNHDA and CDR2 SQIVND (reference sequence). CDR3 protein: CASSAGANTGELFF. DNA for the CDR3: TGTGCCAGTTCAGCGGGGGCGAACACCGGGGAGCTGTTTTTT.

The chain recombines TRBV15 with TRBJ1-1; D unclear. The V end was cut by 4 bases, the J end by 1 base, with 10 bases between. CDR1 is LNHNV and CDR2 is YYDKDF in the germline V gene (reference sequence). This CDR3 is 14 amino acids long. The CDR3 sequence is CATSIGTRNTEAFF. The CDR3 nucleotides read TGTGCCACCAGCATTGGCACCAGGAACACTGAAGCTTTCTTT. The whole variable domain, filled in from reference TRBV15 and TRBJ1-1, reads DAMVIQNPRYQVTQFGKPVTLSCSQTLNHNVMYWYQQKSSQAPKLLFHYYDKDFNNEADTPDNFQSRRPNTSFCFLDIRSPGLGDTAMYLCATSIGTRNTEAFFGQGTRLTVV.

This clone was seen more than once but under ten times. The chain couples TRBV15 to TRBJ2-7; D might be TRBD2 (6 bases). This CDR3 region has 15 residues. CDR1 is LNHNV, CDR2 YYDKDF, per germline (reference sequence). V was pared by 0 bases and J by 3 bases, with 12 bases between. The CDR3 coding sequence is TGTGCCACCAGCAGAGATCGGGAGAGGAGCTACGAGCAGTACTTC. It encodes CATSRDRERSYEQYF.

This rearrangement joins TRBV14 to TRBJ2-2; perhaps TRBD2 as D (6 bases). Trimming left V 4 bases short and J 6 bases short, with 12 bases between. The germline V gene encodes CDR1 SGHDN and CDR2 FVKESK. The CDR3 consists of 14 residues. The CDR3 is CASSLRWGAGELFF. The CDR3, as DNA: TGTGCCAGCAGCCTAAGATGGGGGGCCGGGGAGCTGTTTTTT.

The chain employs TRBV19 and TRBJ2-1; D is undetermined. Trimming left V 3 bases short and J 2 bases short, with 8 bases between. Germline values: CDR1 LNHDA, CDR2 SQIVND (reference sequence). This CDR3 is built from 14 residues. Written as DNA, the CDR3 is TGTGCCAGTAGTATTCTAGAACCCTACAATGAGCAGTTCTTC. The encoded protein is CASSILEPYNEQFF.

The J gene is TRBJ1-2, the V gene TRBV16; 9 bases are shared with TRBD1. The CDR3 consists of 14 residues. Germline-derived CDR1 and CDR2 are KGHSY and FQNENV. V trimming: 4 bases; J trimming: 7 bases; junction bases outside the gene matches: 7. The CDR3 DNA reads TGTGCCAGCAGCCCCTCACAGGGGGCGGGTGGCTACACCTTC. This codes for CASSPSQGAGGYTF.

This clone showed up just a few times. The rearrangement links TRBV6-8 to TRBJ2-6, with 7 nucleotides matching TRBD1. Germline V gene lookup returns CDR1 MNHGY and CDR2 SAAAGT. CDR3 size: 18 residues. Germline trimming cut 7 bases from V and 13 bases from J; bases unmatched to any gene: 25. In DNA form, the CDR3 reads TGTGCCAGCAACAACCCTCGTGTAGGGGGCGGCGTTGGGTGGGTCCTGACTTTC. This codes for CASNNPRVGGGVGWVLTF.

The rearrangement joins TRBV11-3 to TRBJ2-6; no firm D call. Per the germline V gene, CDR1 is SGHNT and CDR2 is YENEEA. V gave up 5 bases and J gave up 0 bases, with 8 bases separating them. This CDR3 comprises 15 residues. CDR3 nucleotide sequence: TGTGCCAGCAGCCCACCGGACTCTGGGGCCAACGTCCTGACTTTC. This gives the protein CASSPPDSGANVLTF.

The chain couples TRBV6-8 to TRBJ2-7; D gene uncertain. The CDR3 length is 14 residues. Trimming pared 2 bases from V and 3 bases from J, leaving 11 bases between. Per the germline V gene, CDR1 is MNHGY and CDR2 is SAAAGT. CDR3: CASSYGGRGYEQYF. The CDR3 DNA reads TGTGCCAGCAGTTACGGTGGCAGAGGCTACGAGCAGTACTTC.

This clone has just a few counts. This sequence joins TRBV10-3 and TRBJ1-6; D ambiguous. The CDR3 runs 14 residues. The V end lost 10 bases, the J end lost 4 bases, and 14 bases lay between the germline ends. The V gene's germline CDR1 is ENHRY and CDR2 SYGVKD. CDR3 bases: TGTGCCAGCGTCACACAACAGTATAATTCACCCCTCCACTTT. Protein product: CASVTQQYNSPLHF.

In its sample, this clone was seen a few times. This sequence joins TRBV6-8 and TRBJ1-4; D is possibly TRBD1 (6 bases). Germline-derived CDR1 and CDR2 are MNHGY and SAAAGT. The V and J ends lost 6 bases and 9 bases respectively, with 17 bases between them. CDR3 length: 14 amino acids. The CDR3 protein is CASSRAGRDKKLFF. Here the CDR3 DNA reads TGTGCCAGCAGCCGGGCCGGGAGGGACAAAAAACTGTTTTTT.

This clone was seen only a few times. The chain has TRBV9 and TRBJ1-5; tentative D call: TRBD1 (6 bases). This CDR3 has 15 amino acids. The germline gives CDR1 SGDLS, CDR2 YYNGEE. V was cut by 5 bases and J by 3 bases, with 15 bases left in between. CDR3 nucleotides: TGTGCCAGCAGTGAACAGGGATGGAACAATCAGCCCCAGCATTTT. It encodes CASSEQGWNNQPQHF.

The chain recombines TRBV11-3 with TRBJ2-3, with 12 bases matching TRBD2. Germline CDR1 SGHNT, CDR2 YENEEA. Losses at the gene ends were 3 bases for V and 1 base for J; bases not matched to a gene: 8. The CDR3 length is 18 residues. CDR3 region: CASSLDLAGGPGTDTQYF. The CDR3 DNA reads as TGTGCCAGCAGCTTGGATCTAGCGGGAGGGCCCGGCACAGATACGCAGTATTTT.

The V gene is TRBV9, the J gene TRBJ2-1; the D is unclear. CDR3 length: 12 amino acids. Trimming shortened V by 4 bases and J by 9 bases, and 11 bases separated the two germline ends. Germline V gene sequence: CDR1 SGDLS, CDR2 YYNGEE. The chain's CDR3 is CASSIDSSEQFF. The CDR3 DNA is TGTGCCAGCAGCATCGACTCTAGTGAGCAGTTCTTC.

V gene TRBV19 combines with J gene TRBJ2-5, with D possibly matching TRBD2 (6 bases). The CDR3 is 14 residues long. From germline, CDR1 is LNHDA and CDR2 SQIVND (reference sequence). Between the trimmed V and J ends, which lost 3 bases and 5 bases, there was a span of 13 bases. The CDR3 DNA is TGTGCCAGTAGTATGGGCGGGGCTATGGAGACCCAGTACTTC. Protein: CASSMGGAMETQYF.